The 9 T cell receptor beta chains in this list originate from one sample, sequenced in a study of shared clonotypes between healthy human individuals. Sequencing was performed with immunoSEQ multiplex PCR; in TCRdb, only in-frame clones are kept and a portion is missing. The table records more than 2 million clones, around 95% of them present only once. Sequencing was performed on naive CD4+ T cells sorted from blood. The sample's subset: CD45RA+ positively selected. The source of these receptors is a man aged 18 to 29 in good health.

The chain employs TRBV6-1 and TRBJ1-4; 10 bases are shared with TRBD1. After removal of 4 bases from V and 8 bases from J, the junction contained 4 bases not matched to a gene. The CDR3 length is 14 residues. The germline V gene encodes CDR1 MNHNS and CDR2 SASEGT. CDR3 nucleotides: TGTGCCAGCAGTGGCCGGGACAGGGGCGAAAAACTGTTTTTT. This gives the protein CASSGRDRGEKLFF.

This clone was counted once. This chain uses TRBV11-1 with TRBJ2-1, with 9 bases identical to TRBD2. Per the germline V gene, CDR1 is SGHAT and CDR2 is FQDESV (reference sequence). The length of the CDR3 is 14 residues. J lost 8 bases, V lost 1 base, and 3 bases had no gene match. DNA of the CDR3: TGTGCCAGCAGCTTAGGACTAGCGGCCCATGAGCAGTTCTTC. Its protein product is CASSLGLAAHEQFF.

V gene TRBV7-8 combines with J gene TRBJ1-5; 7 nucleotides match TRBD1. CDR3 length: 15 residues. The V gene's germline CDR1 is SGHVS and CDR2 FQNEAQ. V was pared by 5 bases and J by 3 bases, with 7 bases of the junction left unmatched. The CDR3 here is CASSLGQVNNQPQHF. The CDR3 DNA reads TGTGCCAGCAGCCTAGGACAGGTTAACAATCAGCCCCAGCATTTT.

This clone showed up just a few times. J is TRBJ1-2 and V is TRBV10-3; no firm D call. CDR3 length: 13 residues. The germline CDR1 and CDR2 sequences are ENHRY and SYGVKD. V was clipped by 4 bases and J by 8 bases, with 14 bases between them. CDR3 in amino acids: CAISVGDAGGYTF. DNA of the CDR3: TGTGCCATCAGTGTAGGAGACGCGGGCGGCTACACCTTC.

The CDR3 loop is CATTTAGTGASPLHF. DNA of the CDR3: TGTGCCACCACAACTGCCGGGACAGGGGCTTCCCCCCTCCACTTT. This chain joins TRBV15 and TRBJ1-6; 10 bases fit TRBD1. Germline V gene lookup returns CDR1 LNHNV and CDR2 YYDKDF (reference sequence). The trim removed 7 bases at V and 13 bases at J, leaving 13 bases unmatched. The CDR3 extends over 15 amino acids.

About this clone: This CDR3 is also generated by other DNA sequences in the sample. This sequence joins TRBV4-1 and TRBJ1-5, with 7 nucleotides matching TRBD1. The V segment lost 0 bases and the J segment 2 bases; nucleotides outside the gene matches: 4. The CDR3 runs to 16 residues. CDR1 is MGHRA and CDR2 is YSYEKL in the germline V gene. The CDR3 DNA follows: TGCGCCAGCAGCCAAGAGGGCACAGGGGGCAATCAGCCCCAGCATTTT. It yields the protein CASSQEGTGGNQPQHF.

The chain has TRBV7-9 and TRBJ2-3, with D perhaps matching TRBD2 (6 bases). The CDR3 loop spans 16 amino acids. Trimming took 2 bases from V and 1 from J, leaving 13 bases between them. Germline CDR1 SEHNR, CDR2 FQNEAQ (reference sequence). The CDR3 reads CASSLNPSEGTDTQYF. The CDR3 DNA sequence: TGTGCCAGCAGCTTAAACCCTAGCGAGGGCACAGATACGCAGTATTTT.

About this clone: The same CDR3 is also encoded by other DNA sequences in this sample. The chain recombines TRBV5-1 with TRBJ2-7; 7 bases map to TRBD2. The CDR3 is 14 amino acids. The germline CDR1 and CDR2 sequences are SGHRS and YFSETQ. J lost 6 bases, V lost 1 base, and 7 bases had no gene match. CDR3 residues: CASSLRTGGGEQYF. The CDR3 nucleotides read TGCGCCAGCAGCTTGCGGACGGGAGGAGGCGAGCAGTACTTC.

This chain joins TRBV30 and TRBJ1-5; weak D call: TRBD1 (6 bases). V dropped 4 bases and J dropped 2 bases, with 9 bases sitting between them. The CDR3 has 13 residues. The germline gives CDR1 GTSNPN, CDR2 SVGIG (reference sequence). The CDR3 reads CAWNREGNQPQHF. As DNA, the CDR3 is TGTGCCTGGAACAGGGAGGGCAATCAGCCCCAGCATTTT.